This T cell receptor beta chain came from a study of blood T cell repertoires in COVID-19. Study as a whole: Whether acute or convalescent, the COVID-19 samples came from the United States, Italy and Spain.

Original analysis: Nucleated cell number was recorded as an estimate derived from reference gene primer amplification. The protocol was immunoSEQ multiplex PCR, while the TCRdb copy is restricted to in-frame clones and leaves out a portion. That table furnishes V, J and clone size, whereas the DNA furnished D and trimming. Counted here are 100,000 to 150,000 clones, 65% to 90% occurring once; the ten biggest clones make up around 6.3%. J gave up 7 bases and V 2 bases, and 15 bases lay outside the gene matches. CDR3 length: 17 residues. Per the germline V gene, CDR1 is MNHEY and CDR2 is SVGEGT. The sample comprised peripheral blood. The rearrangement uses TRBV6-2 or TRBV6-3 and TRBJ2-5; 8 bases line up with TRBD2. This receptor was taken from a man older than 75 with active or convalescent COVID-19. CDR3 in DNA: TGTGCCAGCAGTTACGGTGGGCTAGCGGGCCCTAGGGGGACCCAGTACTTC. As protein: CASSYGGLAGPRGTQYF.